The clone carrying this TCR beta chain was observed a handful of times. The table came from immunoSEQ multiplex PCR; TCRdb's copy has only in-frame clones and leaves some out. The sample has about 710,000 clones; over 75% are singletons. This sample was taken from a study of shared T cell receptors in the human thymus. Looked up from germline, CDR1 is LGHNA and CDR2 is YSLEER. The CDR3 has 15 amino acids. The V end was cut by 2 bases, the J end by 5 bases, with 10 bases between. This sample also belongs to another study, concerning human thymus T cells. That source reports: Thymus tissue for the work was resected from patients undergoing corrective heart surgery.

Sequenced input: thymocytes. The chain uses TRBV4-3 and TRBJ1-6; D is perhaps TRBD1 (5 bases). This sequence originates from a boy under three years old with a congenital heart defect. The CDR3 sequence: CASSQRTPNNSPLHF. The CDR3 DNA follows: TGCGCCAGCAGCCAAAGGACACCCAATAATTCACCCCTCCACTTT.